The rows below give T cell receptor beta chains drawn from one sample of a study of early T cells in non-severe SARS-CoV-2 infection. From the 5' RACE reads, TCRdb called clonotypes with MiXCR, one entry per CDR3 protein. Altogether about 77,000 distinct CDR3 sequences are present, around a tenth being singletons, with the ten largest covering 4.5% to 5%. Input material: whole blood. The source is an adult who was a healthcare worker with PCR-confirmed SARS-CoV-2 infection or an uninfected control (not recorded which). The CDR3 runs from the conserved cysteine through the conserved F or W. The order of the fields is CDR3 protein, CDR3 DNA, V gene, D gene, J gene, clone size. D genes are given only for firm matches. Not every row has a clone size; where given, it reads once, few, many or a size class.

CASSPPSVRETQYF TGTGCCAGCTCACCACCCTCCGTCCGGGAGACCCAGTACTTC TRBV18 - TRBJ2-5 many
CASSPPGLAGVEQYF TGTGCCAGCAGCCCGCCGGGACTAGCGGGAGTCGAGCAGTACTTC TRBV7-9 TRBD2 TRBJ2-7 many
CASSHPGQARSYEQYF TGTGCCAGCAGCCACCCGGGACAGGCCAGAAGCTACGAGCAGTACTTC TRBV4-2 TRBD1 TRBJ2-7 -
CASSFSQVNTEAFF TGTGCCAGCAGTTTCAGCCAGGTGAACACTGAAGCTTTCTTT TRBV28 - TRBJ1-1 many
CASSAWGGTSGGSYEQYF TGCGCCAGCAGCGCTTGGGGAGGGACTAGCGGAGGGAGCTACGAGCAGTACTTC TRBV5-1 TRBD2 TRBJ2-7 few
CASRRGRETGELFF TGTGCCAGCAGGAGGGGGCGGGAGACCGGGGAGCTGTTTTTT TRBV27 - TRBJ2-2 many
CASSLATSGQETQYF TGTGCCAGCAGCTTGGCGACTAGCGGCCAAGAGACCCAGTACTTC TRBV5-4 TRBD2 TRBJ2-5 -
CASSLRLAGDNEQFF TGTGCCAGCAGCTTGAGACTAGCGGGAGACAATGAGCAGTTCTTC TRBV11-2 TRBD2 TRBJ2-1 many
CASSRGSGQPQHF TGTGCCAGCAGCCGGGGATCCGGGCAGCCCCAGCATTTT TRBV7-9 - TRBJ1-5 many
CATSDWPDQPQHF TGTGCCACCAGTGATTGGCCTGATCAGCCCCAGCATTTT TRBV24-1 - TRBJ1-5 -
CSSWGSGNTIYF TGCAGCTCGTGGGGGTCTGGAAACACCATATATTTT TRBV29-1 - TRBJ1-3 many
CASRTDTYEQYF TGTGCCAGCCGGACAGATACCTACGAGCAGTACTTC TRBV25-1 - TRBJ2-7 many
CASSRLAGGTGELFF TGTGCCAGCAGCCGACTAGCGGGAGGTACCGGGGAGCTGTTTTTT TRBV11-1 TRBD2 TRBJ2-2 -
CSAPTGTGNTEAFF TGCAGTGCTCCCACCGGGACAGGCAACACTGAAGCTTTCTTT TRBV20-1 TRBD1 TRBJ1-1 -
CSARAVHFSPLKQYF TGCAGTGCTAGAGCTGTCCACTTCTCACCTCTCAAGCAGTACTTC TRBV20-1 - TRBJ2-7 -
CASSLLGTGKKSSYNEQFF TGTGCCAGCAGTTTATTGGGGACAGGGAAAAAAAGCTCCTACAATGAGCAGTTCTTC TRBV27 TRBD1 TRBJ2-1 many
CASSLLRQSGGSSYNSPLHF TGTGCCAGCAGCCTTTTAAGGCAGTCAGGGGGGAGCTCCTATAATTCACCCCTCCACTTT TRBV28 TRBD1 TRBJ1-6 few
CASRPMGGETQYF TGTGCCAGCAGGCCCATGGGGGGAGAGACCCAGTACTTC TRBV27 - TRBJ2-5 few
CASRKSGTSGRRFYEQYF TGTGCCAGCAGAAAGTCCGGGACTAGCGGGAGAAGATTCTACGAGCAGTACTTC TRBV6-2/TRBV6-3 TRBD2 TRBJ2-7 few
CASTNALGGSNVLTF TGTGCCAGCACCAACGCCCTAGGGGGTTCAAACGTCCTGACTTTC TRBV11-2 - TRBJ2-6 few
CASSLISTIGSPLHF TGTGCCAGCAGTCTTATATCGACAATCGGGTCACCCCTCCACTTT TRBV28 - TRBJ1-6 many
CSARDGTSGRARYNEQFF TGCAGTGCTAGAGACGGGACTAGCGGGAGGGCCAGGTACAATGAGCAGTTCTTC TRBV20-1 TRBD2 TRBJ2-1 many
CASSPFGGGNEQYF TGTGCCAGCAGCCCATTCGGAGGGGGGAACGAGCAGTACTTC TRBV3-1 - TRBJ2-7 many
CASSPGVGEQYF TGTGCCAGCAGTCCAGGAGTTGGCGAGCAGTACTTC TRBV7-9 - TRBJ2-7 many
CASSVASSASSYNEQFF TGTGCCAGCAGCGTAGCTTCCAGCGCAAGCTCCTACAATGAGCAGTTCTTC TRBV9 - TRBJ2-1 many